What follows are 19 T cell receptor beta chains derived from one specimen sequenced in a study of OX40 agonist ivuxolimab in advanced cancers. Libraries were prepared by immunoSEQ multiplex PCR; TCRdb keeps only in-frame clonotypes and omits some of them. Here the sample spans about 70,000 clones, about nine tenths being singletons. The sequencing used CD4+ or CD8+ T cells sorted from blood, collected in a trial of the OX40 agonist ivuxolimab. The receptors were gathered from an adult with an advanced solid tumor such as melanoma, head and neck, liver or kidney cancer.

The CDR3 here is CASRSIANTGELFF. The CDR3 DNA reads as TGCGCCTCTCGTAGTATTGCGAACACCGGGGAGCTGTTTTTT. V usage is TRBV5-1 and J usage is TRBJ2-2; no clear D. Germline loops: CDR1 SGHRS, CDR2 YFSETQ. The CDR3 consists of 14 residues. The germline V and J ends were trimmed by 10 bases and 0 bases, with 13 bases remaining between them. The variable domain in full, completed from reference TRBV5-1 and TRBJ2-2, reads KAGVTQTPRYLIKTRGQQVTLSCSPISGHRSVSWYQQTPGQGLQFLFEYFSETQRNKGNFPGRFSGRQFSNSRSEMNVSTLELGDSALYLCASRSIANTGELFFGEGSRLTVL.

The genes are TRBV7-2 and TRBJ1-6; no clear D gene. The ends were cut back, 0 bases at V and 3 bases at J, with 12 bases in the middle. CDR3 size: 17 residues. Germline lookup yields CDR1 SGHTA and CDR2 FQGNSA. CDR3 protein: CASSLATLTSYNSPLHF. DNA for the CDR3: TGTGCCAGCAGCTTAGCTACCTTGACAAGCTATAATTCACCCCTCCACTTT. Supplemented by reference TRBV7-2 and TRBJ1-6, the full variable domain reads GAGVSQSPSNKVTEKGKDVELRCDPISGHTALYWYRQSLGQGLEFLIYFQGNSAPDKSGLPSDRFSAERTGGSVSTLTIQRTQQEDSAVYLCASSLATLTSYNSPLHFGNGTRLTVT.

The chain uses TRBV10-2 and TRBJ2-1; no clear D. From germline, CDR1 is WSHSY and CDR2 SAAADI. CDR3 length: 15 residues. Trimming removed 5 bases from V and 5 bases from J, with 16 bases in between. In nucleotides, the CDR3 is TGCGCCAGCAGTAACAAACAGTACTTCAACAATGAGCAGTTCTTC. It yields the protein CASSNKQYFNNEQFF.

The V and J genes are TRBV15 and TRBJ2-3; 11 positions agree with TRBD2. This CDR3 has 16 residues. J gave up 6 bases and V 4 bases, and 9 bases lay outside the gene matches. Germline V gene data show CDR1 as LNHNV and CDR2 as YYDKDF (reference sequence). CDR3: CATSKGLLAGGDTQYF. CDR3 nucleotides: TGTGCCACCAGCAAAGGCCTCCTAGCGGGGGGTGATACGCAGTATTTT.

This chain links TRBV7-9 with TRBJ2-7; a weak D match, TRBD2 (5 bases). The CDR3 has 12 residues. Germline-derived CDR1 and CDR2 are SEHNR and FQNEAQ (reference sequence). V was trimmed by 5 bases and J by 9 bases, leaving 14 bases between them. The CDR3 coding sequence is TGTGCCAGCAGCGACTCCGGGATCCTGCAGTACTTC. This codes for CASSDSGILQYF.

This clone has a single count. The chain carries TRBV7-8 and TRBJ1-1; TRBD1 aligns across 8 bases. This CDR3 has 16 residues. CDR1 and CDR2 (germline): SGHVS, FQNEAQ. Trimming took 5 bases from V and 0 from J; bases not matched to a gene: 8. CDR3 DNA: TGTGCCAGCAGCCCTCGACAGGGGAAGATGAACACTGAAGCTTTCTTT. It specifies CASSPRQGKMNTEAFF.

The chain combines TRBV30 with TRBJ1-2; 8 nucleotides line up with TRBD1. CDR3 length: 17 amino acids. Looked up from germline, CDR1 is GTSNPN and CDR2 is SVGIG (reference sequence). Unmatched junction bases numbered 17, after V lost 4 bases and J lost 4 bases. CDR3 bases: TGTGCCTGGATCCAACAGGGGGGAGGGATTTTTGGCTATGGCTACACCTTC. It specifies CAWIQQGGGIFGYGYTF.

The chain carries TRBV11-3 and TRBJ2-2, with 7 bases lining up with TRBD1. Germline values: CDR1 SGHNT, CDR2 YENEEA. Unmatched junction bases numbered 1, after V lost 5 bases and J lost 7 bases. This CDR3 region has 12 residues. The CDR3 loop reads CASSQGVGELFF. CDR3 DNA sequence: TGTGCCAGCAGCCAGGGGGTCGGGGAGCTGTTTTTT.

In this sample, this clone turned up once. The CDR3 loop is CSASGAGKQYF. The CDR3 nucleotides read TGCAGTGCTAGCGGTGCGGGTAAGCAGTACTTC. This chain links TRBV20-1 with TRBJ2-7, with D perhaps matching TRBD2 (5 bases). V lost 3 bases and J lost 8, with 11 bases in between. The CDR3 sequence is 11 residues long. Germline assignment: CDR1 DFQATT and CDR2 SNEGSKA (reference sequence).

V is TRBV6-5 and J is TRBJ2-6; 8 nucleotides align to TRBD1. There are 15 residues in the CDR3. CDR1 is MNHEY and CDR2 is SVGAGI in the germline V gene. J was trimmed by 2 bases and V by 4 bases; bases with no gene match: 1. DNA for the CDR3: TGTGCCAGCAGTTTCAGGGGGCCTGGGGCCAACGTCCTGACTTTC. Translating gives CASSFRGPGANVLTF.

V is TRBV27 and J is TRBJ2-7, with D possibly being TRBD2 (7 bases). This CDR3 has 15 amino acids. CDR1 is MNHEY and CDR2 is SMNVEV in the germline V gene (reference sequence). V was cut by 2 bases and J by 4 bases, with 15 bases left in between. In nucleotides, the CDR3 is TGTGCCAGCAGTTTAGTGGGGGGGGCCAAATACGAGCAGTACTTC. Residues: CASSLVGGAKYEQYF.

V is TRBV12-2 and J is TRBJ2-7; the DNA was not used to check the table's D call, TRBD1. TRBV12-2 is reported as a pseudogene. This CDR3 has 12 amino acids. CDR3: CASRLNSYEQYF. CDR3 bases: TGTGCAAGTCGCTTAAACAGCTACGAGCAGTACTTC.

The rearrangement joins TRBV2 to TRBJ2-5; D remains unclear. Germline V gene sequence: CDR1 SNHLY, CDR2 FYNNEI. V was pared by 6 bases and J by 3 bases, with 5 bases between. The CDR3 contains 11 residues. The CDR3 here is CASSSKETQYF. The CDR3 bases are TGTGCCAGCAGCTCCAAAGAGACCCAGTACTTC.

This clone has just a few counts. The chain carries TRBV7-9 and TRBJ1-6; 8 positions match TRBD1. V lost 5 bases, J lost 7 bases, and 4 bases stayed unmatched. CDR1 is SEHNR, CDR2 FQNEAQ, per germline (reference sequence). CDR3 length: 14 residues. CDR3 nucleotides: TGTGCCAGCAGCAAGGGGGACAGGAATTCACCCCTCCACTTT. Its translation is CASSKGDRNSPLHF.

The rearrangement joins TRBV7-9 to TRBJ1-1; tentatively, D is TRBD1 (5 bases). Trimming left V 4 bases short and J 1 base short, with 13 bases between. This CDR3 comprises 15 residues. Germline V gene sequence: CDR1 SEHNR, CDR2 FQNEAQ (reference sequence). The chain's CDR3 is CASSSRTNGNTEAFF. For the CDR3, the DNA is TGTGCCAGCAGCTCCCGGACAAATGGGAACACTGAAGCTTTCTTT.

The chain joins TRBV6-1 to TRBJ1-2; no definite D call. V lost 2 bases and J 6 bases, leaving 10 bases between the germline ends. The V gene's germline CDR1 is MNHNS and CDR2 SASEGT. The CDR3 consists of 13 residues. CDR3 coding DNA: TGTGCCAGCAGTGAATCCCGAGGTCATGGCTACACCTTC. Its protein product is CASSESRGHGYTF.

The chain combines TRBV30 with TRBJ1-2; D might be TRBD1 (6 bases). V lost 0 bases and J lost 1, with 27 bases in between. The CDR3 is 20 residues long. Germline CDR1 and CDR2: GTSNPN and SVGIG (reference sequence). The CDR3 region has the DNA TGTGCCTGGAGTGTTAAGTTGTTTATGTCCAAAGACAGGAATAACTATGGCTACACCTTC. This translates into CAWSVKLFMSKDRNNYGYTF.

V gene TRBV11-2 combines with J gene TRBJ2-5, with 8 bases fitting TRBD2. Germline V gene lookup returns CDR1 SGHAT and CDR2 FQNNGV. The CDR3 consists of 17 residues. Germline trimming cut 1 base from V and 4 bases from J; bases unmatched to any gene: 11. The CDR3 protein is CASSLAGGPLGRETQYF. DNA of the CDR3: TGTGCCAGCAGCTTAGCGGGGGGGCCCTTGGGACGAGAGACCCAGTACTTC.

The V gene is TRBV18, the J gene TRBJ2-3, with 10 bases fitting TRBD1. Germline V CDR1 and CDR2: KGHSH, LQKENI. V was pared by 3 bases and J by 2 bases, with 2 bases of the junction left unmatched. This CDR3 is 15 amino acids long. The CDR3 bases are TGTGCCAGCTCACCGGGACAGGGGACCACAGATACGCAGTATTTT. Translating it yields CASSPGQGTTDTQYF.